This TCR beta chain was documented in a study of technical replicates of blood from a handful of donors. Sequencing used immunoSEQ multiplex PCR; TCRdb keeps in-frame clones, though not all of them. The data hold over 15,000 clones, with 80% to 90% observed a single time. The CDR3 covers 12 residues. Trimming left V 8 bases short and J 5 bases short, with 12 bases between. Looked up from germline, CDR1 is SQVTM and CDR2 is ANQGSEA. The sample taken for sequencing was PBMCs. The rearrangement links TRBV29-1 to TRBJ2-2; a possible D gene is TRBD1 (6 bases). This clonotype originated in a human donor in good health. The CDR3 protein is CSITGMTGELFF. As DNA, the CDR3 is TGCAGCATAACAGGGATGACCGGGGAGCTGTTTTTT.